This T cell receptor (beta chain) was sequenced in a study of Graves' ophthalmopathy and Graves' hyperthyroidism. The authors amplified TCR beta CDR3 regions, and they did so from RNA transcripts for repertoire sequencing. The first round was an RT-PCR with HTBI primers, and the second round was a multiplex PCR. TCRdb used MiXCR to reprocess the multiplex PCR reads, holding one entry per CDR3 protein. Among 740,000 or so distinct CDR3 sequences, roughly two fifths were seen once, and the ten largest hold about 40%. Serum thyroxine and TRAb, along with clinical symptoms, thyroid ultrasound and orbital computed tomography, were what diagnosis relied on. CDR3 size: 14 residues. The V segment lost 5 bases and the J segment 4 bases; nucleotides outside the gene matches: 7. This clonotype was observed a handful of times.

Sequenced: peripheral blood. The receptor was isolated from an adult man with Graves' ophthalmopathy. The chain recombines TRBV12-3 or TRBV12-4 with TRBJ2-5; 7 positions match TRBD1. The CDR3 sequence is CASSTRQGVETQYF. The CDR3 DNA reads as TGTGCCAGCAGTACCCGACAGGGTGTAGAGACCCAGTACTTC.